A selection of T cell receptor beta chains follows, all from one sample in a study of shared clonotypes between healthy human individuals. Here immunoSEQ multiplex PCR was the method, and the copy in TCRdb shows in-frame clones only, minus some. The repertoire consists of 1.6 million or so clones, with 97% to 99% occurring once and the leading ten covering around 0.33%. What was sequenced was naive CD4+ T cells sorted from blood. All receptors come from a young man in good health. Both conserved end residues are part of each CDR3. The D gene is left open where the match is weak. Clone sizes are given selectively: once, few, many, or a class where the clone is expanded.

CASREQGATSNEQYF	TGTGCCAGCAGGGAACAGGGGGCTACTTCCAACGAGCAGTACTTC	TRBJ2-7	TRBD1	TRBV2	NA
CASSYRLANSYNEQFF	TGTGCCAGCAGTTACCGACTAGCGAACTCCTACAATGAGCAGTTCTTC	TRBJ2-1	TRBD2	TRBV5-5	NA
CASSGGIPYNEQFF	TGCGCCAGCAGCGGAGGGATTCCCTACAATGAGCAGTTCTTC	TRBJ2-1	NA	TRBV5-1	NA
CASSMMGRSTEAFF	TGTGCCAGTAGTATGATGGGCAGGAGCACTGAAGCTTTCTTT	TRBJ1-1	NA	TRBV19	NA
CASSSTGGYTF	TGTGCCAGCAGCTCGACAGGGGGCTACACCTTC	TRBJ1-2	TRBD1	TRBV7-9	NA
CASSRSERYNEQFF	TGTGCCAGCTCCCGATCGGAGCGTTATAATGAGCAGTTCTTC	TRBJ2-1	NA	TRBV7-9	NA
CASSLGQPQETQYF	TGCGCCAGCAGCTTGGGACAGCCCCAAGAGACCCAGTACTTC	TRBJ2-5	NA	TRBV5-1	NA
CASSLARTGAGNEQFF	TGTGCCAGCAGCTTAGCCAGGACAGGGGCTGGGAATGAGCAGTTCTTC	TRBJ2-1	TRBD1	TRBV5-4	NA
CASSLGGGSVDTQYF	TGCGCCAGCAGCTTGGGTGGGGGCTCTGTAGATACGCAGTATTTT	TRBJ2-3	NA	TRBV5-1	NA
CASSPLRERYEQYF	TGTGCCAGCAGTCCCCTTCGGGAGAGATACGAGCAGTACTTC	TRBJ2-7	NA	TRBV28	NA
CASSLAQAGDEKLFF	TGCGCCAGCAGCTTGGCACAGGCTGGGGATGAAAAACTGTTTTTT	TRBJ1-4	NA	TRBV5-1	NA
CASSIKAGLSGRAFFEQFF	TGTGCCAGCAGCATAAAAGCGGGATTGAGCGGGAGGGCCTTCTTTGAGCAGTTCTTC	TRBJ2-1	TRBD2	TRBV7-9	NA
CASSQGHGFGEQFF	TGCGCCAGCAGCCAGGGACACGGGTTTGGTGAGCAGTTCTTC	TRBJ2-1	NA	TRBV5-1	NA
CASSVKVTKQFF	TGTGCCAGCAGCGTGAAGGTGACTAAGCAGTTCTTC	TRBJ2-1	NA	TRBV5-8	NA
CASSFGGAGDYEQYF	TGCGCCAGCAGCTTTGGGGGGGCAGGCGACTACGAGCAGTACTTC	TRBJ2-7	NA	TRBV5-1	NA
CASSKTGTGTYEQYF	TGTGCCAGCAGTAAAACCGGGACAGGGACTTACGAGCAGTACTTC	TRBJ2-7	TRBD1	TRBV6-5	NA
CASSPGIGGEKLFF	TGTGCCAGCAGCCCGGGCATAGGTGGGGAAAAACTGTTTTTT	TRBJ1-4	NA	TRBV9	NA
CASSLTDSRNTIYF	TGTGCCAGCAGCTTGACGGATTCAAGAAACACCATATATTTT	TRBJ1-3	NA	TRBV7-6	NA
CASSPRGTPNEKLFF	TGTGCCAGCAGTCCCCGGGGGACCCCTAATGAAAAACTGTTTTTT	TRBJ1-4	NA	TRBV28	NA
CAWSVGGANQPQHF	TGTGCCTGGAGTGTAGGAGGGGCAAATCAGCCCCAGCATTTT	TRBJ1-5	NA	TRBV30	NA
CASSPFGEGYTF	TGTGCCAGCAGCCCATTCGGGGAAGGCTACACCTTC	TRBJ1-2	NA	TRBV27	NA
CASSWPGQGLDTEAFF	TGTGCCAGCAGTTGGCCGGGACAGGGGCTAGACACTGAAGCTTTCTTT	TRBJ1-1	TRBD1	TRBV2	once
CASSLVTYEQYF	TGTGCCAGCAGCTTGGTGACGTACGAGCAGTACTTC	TRBJ2-7	NA	TRBV5-6	NA
CASSLENQPQHF	TGTGCCAGCAGCTTAGAGAATCAGCCCCAGCATTTT	TRBJ1-5	NA	TRBV7-9	NA
CASSNPRGRIRQETQYF	TGTGCCAGCAGCAACCCCAGGGGGCGCATTAGGCAAGAGACCCAGTACTTC	TRBJ2-5	TRBD1	TRBV11-2	NA
CASSYGQRAYEQYF	TGTGCCAGCAGCTACGGACAGCGAGCCTACGAGCAGTACTTC	TRBJ2-7	NA	TRBV6-5	NA